This T cell receptor beta chain was recovered during a study of post-analysis software for immune sequencing data (dated by TCRdb to about 2015). Background for the entire study: Recorded disease courses included relapsing-remitting, secondary progressive and progressive-relapsing multiple sclerosis, with some patients lacking subtype annotation. A subset of samples was prepared in parallel using single-end sample barcoding, then pooled and co-amplified after Illumina adapter ligation. The multiple sclerosis patient repertoires were compared with about a dozen previously published healthy control repertoires from donors aged 6 to 25 years.

Overall study results and their limits: Significantly higher frequencies in patients than in controls were found for roughly 5 TRBV segments, including TRBV5-6, TRBV5-1 and TRBV20-1. Compared with controls, multiple sclerosis patients had significantly lower normalized Chao1 diversity, a finding suggesting substantial peripheral T-cell clonal expansion. The control group was slightly older than the multiple sclerosis patient group. When samples were clustered directly using the F measure, samples prepared in the same batch co-clustered strongly, which prompted a batch-effect correction.

To demonstrate the VDJtools post-analysis software, the study profiled TCR beta repertoires from the peripheral blood of about 13 young patients with multiple sclerosis. The multiple sclerosis patients were children and adolescents between about 6 and 16 years of age. The junction carries 12 bases between V and J, which are trimmed by 0 bases and 3 bases respectively. As encoded in the germline V gene (reference sequence), CDR1 is SGHKS while CDR2 is YYEKEE. The CDR3, from cysteine to phenylalanine, totals 15 residues. Just CDR3 DNA is preserved here, 45 bases in frame from base 1. The library was obtained by PCR. Sequenced using an Illumina HiSeq 2500. To reduce PCR and sequencing biases, unique molecular identifiers were built into the TCR beta cDNA libraries. Per 1 to 10 million input T cells, approximately 500,000 cDNA molecules were obtained, such that each molecule approximated one T cell. The same protocol used for the earlier healthy control dataset was applied to prepare and sequence the patient libraries. Samples belonging to the same batch were prepared together, multiplexed and sequenced on a shared HiSeq lane. The paper's processing steps were these. MIGEC handled the raw barcoded reads, throwing out single-read molecular identifier groups before consensus assembly and CDR3 extraction. Clonotype tables were post-analysed with VDJtools, normalizing diversity by down-sampling all datasets to the smallest sample size. Repertoire overlap clustering matched CDR3 amino acid but not nucleotide sequences to correct batch-related cross-sample contamination. TCRdb's own reprocessing of the public reads used fastp at Q25 and MiXCR and kept productive beta chains. When rows share a CDR3 protein, they turn into one entry using the most common DNA and genes. These V and J calls originate from TCRdb's pipeline instead of the authors' own analysis. For this sample there are fewer than 850,000 distinct CDR3 sequences; approximately 30% appear just once. The top ten constitute 0.55% to 0.65% of the sample.

This clonotype appeared a few times. The clone's antigen remains unknown. No much larger clone exists at a distance of one base, and base qualities are not known. Here the chain combines TRBV5-5 and TRBJ1-1; no confident D gene assignment can be made. The receptor comes from a girl aged 10 to 17 with multiple sclerosis. The specimen sequenced was blood. The CDR3 corresponds to CASSLVPGSYTEAFF. In nucleotides, the sequence is TGTGCCAGCAGCTTGGTCCCCGGGTCCTACACTGAAGCTTTCTTT. Extended through the reference TRBV5-5 and TRBJ1-1 proteins, this CDR3 yields the full variable domain: DAGVTQSPTHLIKTRGQQVTLRCSPISGHKSVSWYQQVLGQGPQFIFQYYEKEERGRGNFPDRFSARQFPNYSSELNVNALLLGDSALYLCASSLVPGSYTEAFFGQGTRLTVV.